Shown below are 5 T cell receptor beta chains from a single sample sequenced in a study of blood T cell repertoires in COVID-19. TCRdb's table, derived via immunoSEQ multiplex PCR, lists solely in-frame clones and lacks some. The sample has roughly 280,000 clones, 80% to 85% seen once. The sequenced sample consisted of peripheral blood. Receptors were obtained from a man aged 60-69 years with acute or convalescent COVID-19.

The chain has TRBV6-5 and TRBJ1-2; D not certain. The CDR3 has 12 amino acids. Trimming took off 11 bases at V and 4 bases at J, with 14 bases between the two ends. Germline CDR1 reads MNHEY; CDR2 reads SVGAGI. CDR3 residues: CAALGEPYGYTF. The CDR3 DNA reads TGTGCCGCCCTAGGAGAACCCTATGGCTACACCTTC.

Points on this clone: The same CDR3 is also encoded by other DNA sequences in this sample. This chain uses TRBV6-5 with TRBJ1-2, with D perhaps TRBD1 (5 bases). The germline V and J ends were trimmed by 0 bases and 3 bases, with 11 bases remaining between them. Germline CDR1 MNHEY, CDR2 SVGAGI. This CDR3 is built from 15 residues. CDR3 sequence reads: CASSYSNRGDYGYTF. The DNA of the CDR3 is TGTGCCAGCAGTTACTCGAATCGGGGGGACTATGGCTACACCTTC.

The chain links TRBV5-6 to TRBJ2-3; the match to TRBD2 covers 9 bases. The V gene end was trimmed by 3 bases and the J gene end by 4 bases; junction bases not matched to a gene: 9. The germline V gene has CDR1 SGHDT and CDR2 YYEEEE. This CDR3 is 16 amino acids long. CDR3 bases: TGTGCCAGCAGCTCCGGACTAGCGCTAGTACCAGATACGCAGTATTTT. Protein sequence: CASSSGLALVPDTQYF.

The chain links TRBV2 to TRBJ2-5; D not certain. Trimming stripped 6 bases from V and 3 bases from J, with 5 bases between. From germline, CDR1 is SNHLY and CDR2 FYNNEI. This CDR3 has 11 residues. CDR3 amino acids: CASSVEETQYF. As DNA, the CDR3 is TGTGCCAGCAGCGTAGAAGAGACCCAGTACTTC.

The chain is built from TRBV28 and TRBJ2-5; 11 bases agree with TRBD2. This CDR3 is built from 15 residues. Germline V gene lookup returns CDR1 MDHEN and CDR2 SYDVKM. The junction had 4 bases not matched to a gene; V was cut back by 5 bases and J by 2 bases. CDR3 loop: CASSIAGGGQETQYF. CDR3 DNA: TGTGCCAGCAGTATAGCGGGAGGGGGGCAAGAGACCCAGTACTTC.